Below are 14 T cell receptor beta chains sequenced from a single sample in a study of blood T cell repertoires in COVID-19. The repertoire was sequenced with immunoSEQ multiplex PCR; TCRdb's copy has only in-frame clones and lacks some. Among about 15,000 clones, around nine tenths were seen once, and the ten largest hold around 30%. The sample comprised peripheral blood. Receptors originate from a human donor in a cohort sampled during active COVID-19.

This clone was recorded once. V usage is TRBV11-3 and J usage is TRBJ1-2; D might be TRBD1 (5 bases). CDR1 is SGHNT, CDR2 YENEEA, per germline. CDR3 length equals 15 residues. V shed 4 bases and J shed 2 bases, with 14 bases lying between them. The CDR3: CASSYRGGGNYGYTF. The CDR3 DNA is TGTGCCAGCAGCTATAGGGGCGGGGGGAACTATGGCTACACCTTC.

V is TRBV5-6 and J is TRBJ2-1, with a weak D call TRBD2 (6 bases). The CDR3 has 16 residues. The V gene's germline CDR1 is SGHDT and CDR2 YYEEEE. V lost 0 bases to trimming and J lost 1 base, with 11 bases between them. Here the CDR3 DNA reads TGTGCCAGCAGCTTGGCCGGGGGAGCTTCCTACAATGAGCAGTTCTTC. This sequence encodes CASSLAGGASYNEQFF.

The rearrangement uses TRBV6-1 and TRBJ1-3; D not resolved. V lost 4 bases and J 0 bases, leaving 22 bases between the germline ends. This CDR3 spans 19 amino acids. Germline loops: CDR1 MNHNS, CDR2 SASEGT. DNA of the CDR3: TGTGCCAGCAGTGTGGAACCCCCCCAACCGCGACTCTCTGGAAACACCATATATTTT. Its translation: CASSVEPPQPRLSGNTIYF.

In nucleotides, the CDR3 is TGTGCCAGCAGCTTAGTGTCCGGGATCGGGGAGCTGTTTTTT. Translating gives CASSLVSGIGELFF. The gene calls are TRBV11-2 and TRBJ2-2; possible D gene TRBD2, 5 bases. CDR1 and CDR2 (germline): SGHAT, FQNNGV. V was clipped by 1 base and J by 7 bases, with 10 bases between them. The CDR3 totals 14 residues.

The chain joins TRBV27 to TRBJ2-7; weak D call: TRBD1 (8 bases). CDR1 and CDR2 from the germline V gene are MNHEY and SMNVEV (reference sequence). V was cut by 5 bases and J by 3 bases, with 26 bases left in between. The CDR3 is 18 residues long. The chain's CDR3 is CASSRLPGGDRGHYEQYF. The DNA for the CDR3 is TGTGCCAGCAGTCGGCTGCCGGGGGGTGACAGGGGCCACTACGAGCAGTACTTC.

The rearrangement joins TRBV6-1 to TRBJ1-2; D remains unclear. CDR1 is MNHNS and CDR2 is SASEGT in the germline V gene. The CDR3 spans 15 residues. V was shortened by 2 bases and J by 4 bases, with 14 bases between the two germline ends. The CDR3 spells CASSETGGRAYGYTF. The CDR3 nucleotides are TGTGCCAGCAGTGAAACGGGCGGGAGGGCCTATGGCTACACCTTC.

The J gene is TRBJ2-1, the V gene TRBV7-9, with 9 bases lining up with TRBD2. The CDR3 extends over 15 amino acids. V was clipped by 0 bases and J by 5 bases; unmatched bases: 2. Germline V gene sequence: CDR1 SEHNR, CDR2 FQNEAQ (reference sequence). The DNA for the CDR3 is TGTGCCAGCAGCTTAGCTCTAGCGGGGAACAATGAGCAGTTCTTC. Translating gives CASSLALAGNNEQFF.

CDR3 amino acids: CASSQLGQGHTEAFF. The CDR3 coding sequence is TGCGCCAGCAGCCAATTGGGACAGGGCCACACTGAAGCTTTCTTT. This rearrangement joins TRBV4-1 to TRBJ1-1; 9 nucleotides match TRBD1. V lost 2 bases and J lost 3; bases outside the gene matches: 4. The CDR3 length is 15 residues. CDR1 is MGHRA, CDR2 YSYEKL, per germline.

The chain links TRBV3-1 (or the pseudogene TRBV3-2) to TRBJ2-2; 7 nucleotides match TRBD1. Germline V gene lookup returns CDR1 LGHDT and CDR2 YNNKEL (reference sequence). The CDR3 is made up of 14 amino acids. The J segment lost 6 bases and the V segment lost 3 bases, leaving 4 bases of the junction unmatched. Here the CDR3 DNA reads TGTGCCAGCAGCCAGCGACAGGGATCCGGGGAGCTGTTTTTT. It codes for CASSQRQGSGELFF.

V and J are TRBV4-2 and TRBJ1-2; the match to TRBD1 covers 9 bases. Looked up from germline, CDR1 is LGHNA and CDR2 is YNFKEQ. CDR3 size: 17 residues. V lost 0 bases, J lost 4 bases, and 9 bases stayed unmatched. Here the CDR3 reads CASSQDPGTGWRYGYTF. The CDR3 region has the DNA TGTGCCAGCAGCCAAGACCCCGGGACAGGGTGGCGCTATGGCTACACCTTC.

CDR3 loop: CASSLAAQKETQYF. CDR3 bases: TGTGCCAGCAGCTTAGCGGCACAAAAAGAGACCCAGTACTTC. The chain links TRBV7-9 to TRBJ2-5; no definite D call. Looked up from germline, CDR1 is SEHNR and CDR2 is FQNEAQ (reference sequence). The V and J ends lost 0 bases and 3 bases respectively, with 8 bases between them. CDR3 size: 14 residues.

This clone was picked up one time. J is TRBJ1-5 and V is TRBV10-2; 8 bases match TRBD1. Germline CDR1 and CDR2: WSHSY and SAAADI. CDR3 length: 14 residues. Trimming cost V 8 bases and J 4 bases; bases outside gene matches: 7. This CDR3 reads CASRDGTGNQPQHF. The DNA of the CDR3 is TGCGCCAGCCGCGACGGGACAGGTAATCAGCCCCAGCATTTT.

V is TRBV7-8 and J is TRBJ2-7; tentative D call: TRBD2 (8 bases). Germline CDR1 reads SGHVS; CDR2 reads FQNEAQ. Trimming took off 6 bases at V and 0 bases at J, with 21 bases between the two ends. The CDR3 runs 17 residues. The CDR3 nucleotides read TGTGCCAGCAGTCTTGCCGGGGGGGACAGTTTCTCCTACGAGCAGTACTTC. Residues: CASSLAGGDSFSYEQYF.

The rearrangement links TRBV28 to TRBJ2-1, with D unresolved. The ends were cut back, 8 bases at V and 0 bases at J, with 17 bases in the middle. Germline V gene sequence: CDR1 MDHEN, CDR2 SYDVKM. The CDR3 consists of 16 residues. The CDR3 DNA follows: TGTGCCAGCCGTACGCCCGGAGAGAGCTCCTACAATGAGCAGTTCTTC. It yields the protein CASRTPGESSYNEQFF. Supplemented by reference TRBV28 and TRBJ2-1, the full variable domain reads DVKVTQSSRYLVKRTGEKVFLECVQDMDHENMFWYRQDPGLGLRLIYFSYDVKMKEKGDIPEGYSVSREKKERFSLILESASTNQTSMYLCASRTPGESSYNEQFFGPGTRLTVL.